This T cell receptor (beta chain) was identified in a study of metastatic and nonmetastatic thyroid tumors. The overall study: Samples came from malignant and benign thyroid patients, and repertoires were compared across blood and tumor or nodule tissue. Study conclusions and caveats: Malignant thyroid tumors reportedly exceeded benign nodules significantly in TCR beta diversity, with the difference appearing in blood and tumor.

As originally analysed: Using the CDR3 differences seen across clinicopathological groups, the authors built a distant-metastasis classifier for papillary thyroid cancer, which was meant to discriminate distant-metastatic patients. TCRdb reprocessed the PCR reads via MiXCR. The V and J calls here are based on TCRdb, not the publication. In the table there are approximately 74,000 clones, 14% of which are singletons. Every patient underwent thyroid surgery untreated. This clone has a count of ten or more. Its specificity is unknown. The sample was blood. This sequence was found in a male donor with papillary thyroid cancer or a benign thyroid nodule (not recorded which). Some clones in this sample may be carry-over from other donors' samples.

CDR3 sequence reads: CASSYGSAGNQPQHF. The CDR3 region has the DNA TGTGCCAGCAGTTACGGGTCAGCAGGCAATCAGCCCCAGCATTTT. This rearrangement joins TRBV6-2 or TRBV6-3 to TRBJ1-5, with unresolved D. Between the trimmed V and J ends, which lost 2 bases and 2 bases, there was a span of 10 bases. CDR3 length equals 15 residues. Germline V gives CDR1 MNHEY, CDR2 SVGEGT.